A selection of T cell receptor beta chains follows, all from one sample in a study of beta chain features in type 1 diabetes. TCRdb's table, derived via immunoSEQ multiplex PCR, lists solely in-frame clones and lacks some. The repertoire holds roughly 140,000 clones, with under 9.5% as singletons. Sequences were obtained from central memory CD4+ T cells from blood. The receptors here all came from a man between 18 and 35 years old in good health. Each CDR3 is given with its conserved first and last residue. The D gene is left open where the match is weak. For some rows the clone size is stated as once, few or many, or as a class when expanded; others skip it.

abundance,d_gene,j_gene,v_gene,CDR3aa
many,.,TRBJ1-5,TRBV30,CAWSVMAGDQPQHF
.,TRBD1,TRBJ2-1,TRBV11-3,CASSALAGGRVDEQFF
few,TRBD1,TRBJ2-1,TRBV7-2,CASSLRTGANEQFF
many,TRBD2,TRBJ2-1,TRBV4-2,CASSQDRGDYNEQFF
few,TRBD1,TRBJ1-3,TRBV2,CASSTTGGSGNTIYF
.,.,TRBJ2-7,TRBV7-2,CASSLHSGDYEQYF
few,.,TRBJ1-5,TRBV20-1,CSAGSKRQHF
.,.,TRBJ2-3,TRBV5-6,CASGPTDTQYF
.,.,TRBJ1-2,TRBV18,CASKPFAQGYYGYTF
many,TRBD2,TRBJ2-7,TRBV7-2,CATSAGGSSYEQYF
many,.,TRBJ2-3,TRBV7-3,CASSQTSADTQYF
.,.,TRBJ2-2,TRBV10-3,CAISEILEAGELFF
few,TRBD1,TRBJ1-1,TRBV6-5,CASSSSGQGVNTEAFF
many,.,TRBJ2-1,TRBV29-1,CSTSRSSNEQFF
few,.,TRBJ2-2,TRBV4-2,CASSPVVSGNTGELFF
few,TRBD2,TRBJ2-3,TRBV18,CASSLSGDRTDTQYF
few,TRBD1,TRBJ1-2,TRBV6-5,CASSSRDRTSYTF
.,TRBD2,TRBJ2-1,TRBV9,CASSVVGSGGYNEQFF
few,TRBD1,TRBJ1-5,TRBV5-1,CASSLEPGGLQPQHF
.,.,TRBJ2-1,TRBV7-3,CASSPHDKLNEQFF